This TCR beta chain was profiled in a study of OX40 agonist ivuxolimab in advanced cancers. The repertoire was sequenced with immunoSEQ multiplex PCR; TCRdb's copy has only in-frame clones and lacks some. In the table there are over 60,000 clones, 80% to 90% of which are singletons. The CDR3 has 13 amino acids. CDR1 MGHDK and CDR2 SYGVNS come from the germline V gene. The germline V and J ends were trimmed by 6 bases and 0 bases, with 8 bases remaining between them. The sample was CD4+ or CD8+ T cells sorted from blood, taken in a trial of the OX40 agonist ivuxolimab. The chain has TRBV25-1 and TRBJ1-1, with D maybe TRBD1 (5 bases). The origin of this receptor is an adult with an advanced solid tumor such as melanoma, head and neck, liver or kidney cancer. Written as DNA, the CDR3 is TGTGCCAGCAGGAGACAGATGAACACTGAAGCTTTCTTT. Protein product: CASRRQMNTEAFF.